This TCR beta chain is from a study of T-cell memory formation after mild COVID-19. This clonotype was seen only a few times. The antigen is undetermined. TCRdb independently ran MiXCR on the 5' RACE reads; one entry per CDR3 protein. The table includes around 80,000 distinct CDR3 sequences, 9.5% to 15% detected once. Overall study findings and caveats: Contracting CD4+ clones were located mainly in CM and EM, and CD8+ clones in EMRA.

The specimen was PBMCs or a T cell subset sorted from them (not recorded which). The receptor comes from a man aged 18 to 35 who had mild COVID-19 (a few samples of this study predate the infection). Cell type and time point are not known.

The CDR3 DNA reads as TGTGCCAGCAGTTACGGACAGGGGGCCAAAGATACGCAGTATTTT. It encodes CASSYGQGAKDTQYF. The rearrangement joins TRBV6-2 or TRBV6-3 to TRBJ2-3; 11 positions match TRBD1. This CDR3 is built from 15 residues. The germline gives CDR1 MNHEY, CDR2 SVGEGT. V lost 2 bases and J lost 5; bases outside the gene matches: 3.